These T cell receptor beta chains were read from a single sample in a study of PD-1 blockade in classical Hodgkin lymphoma. Here immunoSEQ multiplex PCR was the method, and the copy in TCRdb shows in-frame clones only, minus some. The sample contains about 23,000 clones, around nine tenths of which appear only once. Sequenced material: CD4+ T cells from blood. The receptors originated from a human donor with classical Hodgkin lymphoma. Each CDR3 is given with its conserved first and last residue. D genes are given only for firm matches. Only part of the rows carry a size: once, few, many, or a class if the clone is expanded.

j_gene | v_gene | abundance | d_gene | CDR3aa | CDR3nt
TRBJ1-2 | TRBV19 | NA | TRBD1 | CASKGTVYGYTF | TGTGCCAGTAAAGGGACAGTCTATGGCTACACCTTC
TRBJ2-7 | TRBV18 | NA | TRBD2 | CASSPTLGLAAYEQYF | TGTGCCAGCTCACCCACCTTGGGACTAGCGGCATACGAGCAGTACTTC
TRBJ2-7 | TRBV10-2 | NA | TRBD2 | CASRGPGLAVGQYF | TGCGCCAGCAGGGGCCCGGGACTAGCTGTTGGGCAGTACTTC
TRBJ1-6 | TRBV5-1 | NA | NA | CASSLERSYNSPLHF | TGCGCCAGCAGCTTGGAGCGGAGCTATAATTCACCCCTCCACTTT
TRBJ2-2 | TRBV7-2 | NA | NA | CASRWSRTGELFF | TGTGCCAGCAGATGGAGTCGGACCGGGGAGCTGTTTTTT
TRBJ1-1 | TRBV21-1 | NA | NA | CASSSWGGHMNTEAFF | TGTGCCAGCAGCTCTTGGGGGGGGCACATGAACACTGAAGCTTTCTTT
TRBJ2-2 | TRBV5-1 | NA | NA | CASSRETDAYTGELFF | TGCGCCAGCAGCCGGGAGACTGACGCTTACACCGGGGAGCTGTTTTTT
TRBJ2-1 | TRBV25-1 | NA | TRBD2 | CASGGGALNNEQFF | TGTGCCAGCGGGGGGGGAGCACTTAACAATGAGCAGTTCTTC
TRBJ2-7 | TRBV5-1 | NA | NA | CASSLSAAVSEQYF | TGCGCCAGCAGCTTGAGTGCTGCCGTGAGTGAGCAGTACTTC
TRBJ1-3 | TRBV5-1 | few | NA | CASSAGDSGNTIYF | TGCGCCAGCAGCGCAGGCGACTCTGGAAACACCATATATTTT
TRBJ1-2 | TRBV7-9 | few | NA | CASGFQGLYGYTF | TGTGCCAGCGGGTTCCAGGGGCTCTATGGCTACACCTTC
TRBJ1-1 | TRBV6-1 | NA | NA | CASSESYPGNTEAFF | TGTGCCAGCAGTGAAAGCTATCCGGGGAACACTGAAGCTTTCTTT
TRBJ2-2 | TRBV7-2 | NA | NA | CASSLAGGLAGELFF | TGTGCCAGCAGCTTAGCGGGGGGGCTGGCCGGGGAGCTGTTTTTT
TRBJ2-1 | TRBV10-3 | NA | TRBD2 | CAIRELAGGNEQFF | TGTGCCATCAGAGAACTAGCGGGGGGAAATGAGCAGTTCTTC
TRBJ2-7 | TRBV11-2 | NA | TRBD2 | CASSVSGRGYEQYF | TGTGCCAGCAGCGTTAGCGGGAGGGGTTACGAGCAGTACTTC
TRBJ2-7 | TRBV5-1 | NA | NA | CASREDSYEQYF | TGCGCCAGCAGGGAGGACTCCTACGAGCAGTACTTC
TRBJ2-2 | TRBV15 | NA | NA | CATRQGLGELFF | TGTGCCACCAGACAGGGACTCGGGGAGCTGTTTTTT
TRBJ1-6 | TRBV27 | NA | TRBD1 | CASSLKGTGDSPLHF | TGTGCCAGCAGTTTAAAGGGTACAGGGGACTCACCCCTCCACTTT
TRBJ2-7 | TRBV19 | NA | NA | CASSIVGGSEEQYF | TGTGCCAGTAGTATAGTAGGAGGGAGTGAAGAGCAGTACTTC
TRBJ1-2 | TRBV7-9 | NA | NA | CASSPTNYGYTF | TGTGCCAGCAGCCCCACTAACTATGGCTACACCTTC
TRBJ2-6 | TRBV19 | NA | NA | CASKGVGANVLTF | TGTGCCAGTAAGGGGGTCGGGGCCAACGTCCTGACTTTC
TRBJ2-1 | TRBV5-4 | NA | TRBD2 | CASSRSGRSYNEQFF | TGTGCCAGCAGCCGGTCCGGGAGGAGCTACAATGAGCAGTTCTTC
TRBJ1-2 | TRBV2 | NA | TRBD1 | CASSPPGKGASGYTF | TGTGCCAGCAGTCCCCCGGGAAAGGGGGCAAGTGGCTACACCTTC
TRBJ2-3 | TRBV5-1 | NA | TRBD1 | CASSLGQDAPQYF | TGCGCCAGCAGCCTAGGACAGGACGCGCCGCAGTATTTT
TRBJ1-2 | TRBV6-1 | NA | NA | CASSVAPIGSWGYTF | TGTGCCAGCAGTGTAGCCCCGATCGGAAGCTGGGGCTACACCTTC
TRBJ1-4 | TRBV28 | NA | TRBD1 | CASSSMTGHNEKLFF | TGTGCCAGCAGTAGTATGACAGGGCATAATGAAAAACTGTTTTTT
TRBJ2-7 | TRBV10-3 | NA | TRBD1 | CAISEKDRPYEQYF | TGTGCCATCAGTGAGAAGGACAGGCCCTACGAGCAGTACTTC
TRBJ2-3 | TRBV10-1 | NA | NA | CASSESSGIGDTQYF | TGCGCCAGCAGTGAGTCTTCCGGAATAGGAGATACGCAGTATTTT
TRBJ2-7 | TRBV6-6 | NA | TRBD1 | CASTSPDRDPYEQYF | TGTGCCAGCACCTCCCCGGACAGGGATCCCTACGAGCAGTACTTC
TRBJ2-5 | TRBV6-1 | NA | TRBD2 | CASSEWMGTSETQYF | TGTGCCAGCAGTGAATGGATGGGGACTAGTGAGACCCAGTACTTC
TRBJ2-7 | TRBV28 | NA | NA | CASTSSRQDLFYEQYF | TGTGCCAGCACCTCATCAAGACAGGACCTCTTCTACGAGCAGTACTTC
TRBJ2-5 | TRBV5-1 | NA | NA | CASSFGPDGTYGTQYF | TGCGCCAGCAGTTTTGGACCCGACGGGACTTACGGGACCCAGTACTTC
TRBJ2-4 | TRBV9 | once | TRBD2 | CASSGTSGNIQYF | TGTGCCAGCAGCGGGACTAGCGGGAACATTCAGTACTTC
TRBJ2-5 | TRBV30 | NA | TRBD2 | CAGESREGSETQYF | TGTGCCGGCGAGTCGCGGGAGGGCAGTGAGACCCAGTACTTC
TRBJ2-5 | TRBV2 | NA | NA | CARGPRETQYF | TGTGCCAGGGGGCCTAGGGAGACCCAGTACTTC
TRBJ2-7 | TRBV5-4 | NA | TRBD2 | CASGLAGVGEQYF | TGTGCCAGTGGACTAGCGGGAGTTGGCGAGCAGTACTTC
TRBJ2-5 | TRBV27 | once | NA | CASSQLPRVETQYF | TGTGCCAGCAGTCAGCTCCCCAGGGTGGAGACCCAGTACTTC
TRBJ1-4 | TRBV9 | NA | NA | CASSGSWAGDEKLFF | TGTGCCAGCAGCGGCTCTTGGGCCGGCGATGAAAAACTGTTTTTT
TRBJ2-3 | TRBV5-4 | NA | NA | CASSFPGARDTQYF | TGTGCCAGCAGCTTTCCGGGAGCAAGAGATACGCAGTATTTT
TRBJ2-1 | TRBV7-7 | NA | NA | CASRSYRDEQFF | TGTGCTAGCAGGTCTTACAGGGATGAGCAGTTCTTC
TRBJ1-2 | TRBV7-3 | NA | TRBD1 | CASSSGQVGGYTF | TGTGCCAGCAGCTCGGGACAGGTCGGTGGCTACACCTTC
TRBJ2-2 | TRBV19 | NA | NA | CASSILEGTGELFF | TGTGCCAGTAGTATACTTGAAGGGACCGGGGAGCTGTTTTTT
TRBJ1-2 | TRBV6-1 | NA | NA | CASSDMGSYGYTF | TGTGCCAGCAGTGACATGGGTTCCTATGGCTACACCTTC